The 7 T cell receptor beta chains presented below share a single source sample, sequenced in a study of shared clonotypes between healthy human individuals. Using immunoSEQ multiplex PCR, the repertoire was profiled, and TCRdb retains in-frame clones only, with some absent. The sample carries about 600,000 clones, almost 97% recorded once. The sample was naive CD4+ T cells sorted from blood. The subset here: CD45RA+ positively selected. These receptors were obtained from a young woman in good health.

V and J are TRBV19 and TRBJ2-1; 7 positions agree with TRBD1. The CDR3 is made up of 14 amino acids. The V and J ends lost 2 bases and 8 bases, in that order; junction bases with no gene match: 6. Per germline, CDR1 LNHDA and CDR2 SQIVND (reference sequence). Here the CDR3 reads CASSIRDSGDEQFF. The DNA of the CDR3 is TGTGCCAGTAGTATAAGGGACAGTGGCGATGAGCAGTTCTTC.

The chain uses TRBV19 and TRBJ2-7; D tentatively fits TRBD1 or TRBD2 (6 bases each). This CDR3 is built from 17 residues. The V gene lost 3 bases and the J gene lost 0 bases, with 18 bases spanning the gap. Germline V gene data show CDR1 as LNHDA and CDR2 as SQIVND (reference sequence). The chain's CDR3 is CASSMIKGGGSSYEQYF. Written as DNA, the CDR3 is TGTGCCAGTAGTATGATCAAAGGGGGAGGCTCCTCCTACGAGCAGTACTTC.

The chain is built from TRBV19 and TRBJ2-7, with D possibly TRBD2 on 5 matching bases. This CDR3 comprises 13 residues. Per germline, CDR1 LNHDA and CDR2 SQIVND (reference sequence). V was pared by 0 bases and J by 4 bases, with 7 bases between. This CDR3 is CASSIDREYEQYF. The CDR3 region has the DNA TGTGCCAGTAGTATAGATCGGGAATACGAGCAGTACTTC.

V is TRBV27 and J is TRBJ2-1, with TRBD1 identical over 8 bases. Germline loops: CDR1 MNHEY, CDR2 SMNVEV (reference sequence). CDR3 size: 13 residues. Trimming cost V 5 bases and J 7 bases; bases outside gene matches: 4. CDR3 region: CASSGQGSNEQFF. The DNA for the CDR3 is TGTGCCAGCAGTGGACAGGGAAGTAATGAGCAGTTCTTC.

The chain recombines TRBV10-3 with TRBJ2-5; no reliable D call. The CDR3 covers 12 residues. The V end lost 2 bases, the J end lost 7 bases, and 8 bases lay between the germline ends. Per the germline V gene, CDR1 is ENHRY and CDR2 is SYGVKD. The CDR3 protein is CAISEAYGTQYF. CDR3 sequence (DNA): TGTGCCATCAGTGAGGCGTATGGGACCCAGTACTTC.

The chain recombines TRBV30 with TRBJ2-7, with 12 nucleotides matching TRBD2. With V trimmed by 3 bases and J by 4 bases, 7 bases remained unmatched. The germline V gene has CDR1 GTSNPN and CDR2 SVGIG (reference sequence). The CDR3 loop spans 15 amino acids. DNA for the CDR3: TGTGCCTGGAGCTCCGGACTAGCGGGGCGGTACGAGCAGTACTTC. This codes for CAWSSGLAGRYEQYF. Filled out from reference TRBV30 and TRBJ2-7, the complete variable domain reads SQTIHQWPATLVQPVGSPLSLECTVEGTSNPNLYWYRQAAGRGLQLLFYSVGIGQISSEVPQNLSASRPQDRQFILSSKKLLLSDSGFYLCAWSSGLAGRYEQYFGPGTRLTVT.

The V and J genes are TRBV28 and TRBJ1-4, with 8 bases that match TRBD1. The germline CDR1 and CDR2 sequences are MDHEN and SYDVKM. V shed 4 bases and J 7 bases; nucleotides not matched to a gene: 8. This CDR3 is 15 amino acids long. CDR3 sequence: CASSYGGQAGEKLFF. The DNA of the CDR3 is TGTGCCAGCAGTTACGGGGGACAGGCTGGTGAAAAACTGTTTTTT. Variable domain in full (rest from reference TRBV28 and TRBJ1-4): DVKVTQSSRYLVKRTGEKVFLECVQDMDHENMFWYRQDPGLGLRLIYFSYDVKMKEKGDIPEGYSVSREKKERFSLILESASTNQTSMYLCASSYGGQAGEKLFFGSGTQLSVL.